This is a list of T cell receptor beta chains from one sample in a study of blood T cell repertoires in COVID-19. The data were produced by immunoSEQ multiplex PCR, yet TCRdb's version contains in-frame clones alone and is incomplete. The table includes roughly 120,000 clones, about 85% detected once. Source material: peripheral blood. The receptors come from a woman older than 75 with COVID-19, enrolled during active disease. The CDR3 runs from the conserved cysteine through the conserved F or W. A D gene is named only where the DNA matches it firmly. Expanded clones are given a class, and other clones once, few, many or no size at all.

D gene: .; clone size: .; J gene: TRBJ1-1; V gene: TRBV13; CDR3 protein: CASSSFLSDTEAFF; CDR3 DNA: TGTGCCAGCAGCTCCTTCCTAAGTGACACTGAAGCTTTCTTT
D gene: .; clone size: .; J gene: TRBJ1-5; V gene: TRBV3-1/TRBV3-2; CDR3 protein: CASSRQDNQPQHF; CDR3 DNA: TGTGCCAGCAGCCGACAGGACAATCAGCCCCAGCATTTT
D gene: .; clone size: once; J gene: TRBJ1-5; V gene: TRBV28; CDR3 protein: CASSTHGTSFLDQPQHF; CDR3 DNA: TGTGCCAGCAGTACGCACGGGACTTCATTCTTGGATCAGCCCCAGCATTTT
D gene: TRBD1; clone size: .; J gene: TRBJ2-3; V gene: TRBV24-1; CDR3 protein: CATSGMGDRGTFSTDTQYF; CDR3 DNA: TGTGCCACCAGTGGAATGGGGGACAGGGGCACCTTTAGCACAGATACGCAGTATTTT
D gene: TRBD1; clone size: .; J gene: TRBJ2-5; V gene: TRBV5-1; CDR3 protein: CASSIQGAGAQETQYF; CDR3 DNA: TGCGCCAGCAGCATACAGGGGGCCGGAGCACAAGAGACCCAGTACTTC
D gene: TRBD2; clone size: .; J gene: TRBJ2-7; V gene: TRBV7-2; CDR3 protein: CASSHSGNSYEQYF; CDR3 DNA: TGTGCCAGCAGCCACAGCGGGAACTCCTACGAGCAGTACTTC
D gene: TRBD2; clone size: .; J gene: TRBJ2-7; V gene: TRBV28; CDR3 protein: CASSSAGRGPFMEEQYF; CDR3 DNA: TGTGCCAGCAGTTCAGCGGGGCGGGGTCCATTTATGGAAGAGCAGTACTTC
D gene: .; clone size: .; J gene: TRBJ1-1; V gene: TRBV9; CDR3 protein: CASSVGRLMNTEAFF; CDR3 DNA: TGTGCCAGCAGCGTAGGGCGGCTTATGAACACTGAAGCTTTCTTT
D gene: TRBD2; clone size: .; J gene: TRBJ2-7; V gene: TRBV5-1; CDR3 protein: CASSAGTSGGYEQYF; CDR3 DNA: TGCGCCAGCAGCGCCGGGACTAGCGGCGGTTACGAGCAGTACTTC
D gene: TRBD2; clone size: .; J gene: TRBJ2-3; V gene: TRBV2; CDR3 protein: CASEREGADTQYF; CDR3 DNA: TGTGCCAGCGAACGGGAGGGCGCGGATACGCAGTATTTT
D gene: .; clone size: .; J gene: TRBJ2-7; V gene: TRBV10-3; CDR3 protein: CAISANSYEQYF; CDR3 DNA: TGTGCCATCAGTGCCAACTCCTACGAGCAGTACTTC
D gene: TRBD2; clone size: once; J gene: TRBJ2-1; V gene: TRBV5-1; CDR3 protein: CASKSRLAGDNEQFF; CDR3 DNA: TGCGCCAGCAAGTCGAGACTAGCGGGAGACAATGAGCAGTTCTTC
D gene: TRBD1; clone size: .; J gene: TRBJ2-5; V gene: TRBV13; CDR3 protein: CASSQGAGKTQYF; CDR3 DNA: TGTGCCAGCAGCCAGGGGGCTGGAAAGACCCAGTACTTC
D gene: .; clone size: .; J gene: TRBJ2-1; V gene: TRBV7-9; CDR3 protein: CASSFYSLSSYNEQFF; CDR3 DNA: TGTGCCAGCAGCTTTTACTCCCTTAGCTCCTACAATGAGCAGTTCTTC
D gene: TRBD1; clone size: .; J gene: TRBJ1-5; V gene: TRBV12-3/TRBV12-4; CDR3 protein: CASRRTGNQPQHF; CDR3 DNA: TGTGCCAGCAGGCGGACAGGGAATCAGCCCCAGCATTTT
D gene: .; clone size: few; J gene: TRBJ2-3; V gene: TRBV20-1; CDR3 protein: CSAPLGGTQYF; CDR3 DNA: TGCAGTGCTCCCCTAGGTGGGACGCAGTATTTT
D gene: TRBD1; clone size: few; J gene: TRBJ2-1; V gene: TRBV6-2/TRBV6-3; CDR3 protein: CASSYGQGAEDEQFF; CDR3 DNA: TGTGCCAGCAGTTATGGGCAGGGGGCCGAGGATGAGCAGTTCTTC
D gene: TRBD1; clone size: .; J gene: TRBJ1-5; V gene: TRBV5-5; CDR3 protein: CASSFEGFPGTGGSQPQHF; CDR3 DNA: TGTGCCAGCAGCTTCGAAGGGTTCCCCGGGACAGGGGGAAGTCAGCCCCAGCATTTT
D gene: TRBD2; clone size: .; J gene: TRBJ2-2; V gene: TRBV19; CDR3 protein: CASNSGNTNTGELFF; CDR3 DNA: TGTGCCAGTAATAGCGGGAACACGAACACCGGGGAGCTGTTTTTT
D gene: TRBD2; clone size: .; J gene: TRBJ2-3; V gene: TRBV5-1; CDR3 protein: CASSSLGVAGGGLTDTQYF; CDR3 DNA: TGCGCCAGCAGCTCCTTGGGGGTGGCGGGAGGAGGTCTGACAGATACGCAGTATTTT
D gene: .; clone size: .; J gene: TRBJ2-1; V gene: TRBV4-2; CDR3 protein: CASSQDRWEISNEQFF; CDR3 DNA: TGTGCCAGCAGCCAAGATCGGTGGGAGATAAGTAATGAGCAGTTCTTC
D gene: .; clone size: .; J gene: TRBJ1-1; V gene: TRBV18; CDR3 protein: CASSLLGDEAFF; CDR3 DNA: TGTGCCAGCTCCCTTCTCGGGGATGAAGCTTTCTTT
D gene: TRBD2; clone size: .; J gene: TRBJ2-2; V gene: TRBV28; CDR3 protein: CASSPRGSGRFGTGELFF; CDR3 DNA: TGTGCCAGCAGCCCCCGGGGTAGCGGGAGATTTGGCACCGGGGAGCTGTTTTTT
D gene: .; clone size: .; J gene: TRBJ1-6; V gene: TRBV7-9; CDR3 protein: CASSPGDSPLHF; CDR3 DNA: TGTGCCAGCAGCCCCGGGGATTCACCCCTCCACTTT
D gene: .; clone size: .; J gene: TRBJ2-7; V gene: TRBV27; CDR3 protein: CASSPTAILSYEQYF; CDR3 DNA: TGTGCCAGCAGTCCCACAGCAATCCTCTCCTACGAGCAGTACTTC
D gene: TRBD2; clone size: once; J gene: TRBJ2-1; V gene: TRBV6-5; CDR3 protein: CASSRTSGYNEQFF; CDR3 DNA: TGTGCCAGCAGCCGGACTAGCGGATACAATGAGCAGTTCTTC
D gene: .; clone size: .; J gene: TRBJ2-7; V gene: TRBV4-3; CDR3 protein: CASSPGVARTYEQYF; CDR3 DNA: TGCGCCAGCAGCCCGGGGGTAGCGAGAACCTACGAGCAGTACTTC
D gene: TRBD1; clone size: .; J gene: TRBJ1-4; V gene: TRBV5-1; CDR3 protein: CASSIPPGQGASGPNEKLFF; CDR3 DNA: TGCGCCAGCAGCATTCCCCCGGGACAGGGGGCTTCTGGCCCTAATGAAAAACTGTTTTTT
D gene: .; clone size: .; J gene: TRBJ2-7; V gene: TRBV19; CDR3 protein: CASSTTRGSSYEQYF; CDR3 DNA: TGTGCCAGTAGTACAACCCGGGGTAGCTCCTACGAGCAGTACTTC
D gene: TRBD1; clone size: .; J gene: TRBJ2-7; V gene: TRBV18; CDR3 protein: CASSPTDRGGYEQYF; CDR3 DNA: TGTGCCAGCTCACCCACCGACAGGGGGGGCTACGAGCAGTACTTC
D gene: .; clone size: few; J gene: TRBJ1-4; V gene: TRBV5-1; CDR3 protein: CASSLVARATNEKLFF; CDR3 DNA: TGCGCCAGCAGCTTGGTAGCGCGGGCAACTAATGAAAAACTGTTTTTT
D gene: .; clone size: .; J gene: TRBJ2-1; V gene: TRBV6-2/TRBV6-3; CDR3 protein: CASSQTYNEQFF; CDR3 DNA: TGTGCCAGCAGTCAAACCTACAATGAGCAGTTCTTC
D gene: TRBD1; clone size: .; J gene: TRBJ2-1; V gene: TRBV10-3; CDR3 protein: CAISAGQGVDEQFF; CDR3 DNA: TGTGCCATCAGTGCTGGACAGGGGGTGGATGAGCAGTTCTTC
D gene: TRBD2; clone size: .; J gene: TRBJ2-2; V gene: TRBV7-9; CDR3 protein: CASSHTNPGLGVGELFF; CDR3 DNA: TGTGCCAGCAGTCATACCAACCCGGGACTAGGTGTCGGGGAGCTGTTTTTT
D gene: TRBD1; clone size: .; J gene: TRBJ1-1; V gene: TRBV6-5; CDR3 protein: CASRDRAFTEAFF; CDR3 DNA: TGTGCCAGCCGGGACAGGGCTTTCACTGAAGCTTTCTTT
D gene: TRBD1; clone size: .; J gene: TRBJ2-5; V gene: TRBV18; CDR3 protein: CASSPPRTGGQETQYF; CDR3 DNA: TGTGCCAGCTCACCACCTAGGACAGGGGGCCAGGAGACCCAGTACTTC
D gene: .; clone size: once; J gene: TRBJ1-3; V gene: TRBV7-8; CDR3 protein: CASSLIGEAGNTIYF; CDR3 DNA: TGTGCCAGCAGCTTAATAGGGGAGGCTGGAAACACCATATATTTT
D gene: TRBD2; clone size: .; J gene: TRBJ2-1; V gene: TRBV5-1; CDR3 protein: CASSFFVPGTSGRSAYNEQFF; CDR3 DNA: TGCGCCAGCAGCTTCTTCGTACCCGGGACTAGCGGGAGATCGGCCTACAATGAGCAGTTCTTC
D gene: TRBD2; clone size: .; J gene: TRBJ2-1; V gene: TRBV7-2; CDR3 protein: CASSPSGRAYNEQFF; CDR3 DNA: TGTGCCAGCAGCCCGAGCGGGAGGGCCTACAATGAGCAGTTCTTC
D gene: .; clone size: .; J gene: TRBJ1-5; V gene: TRBV19; CDR3 protein: CASSMTGISNQPQHF; CDR3 DNA: TGTGCCAGTAGTATGACAGGAATTAGCAATCAGCCCCAGCATTTT
D gene: .; clone size: .; J gene: TRBJ1-1; V gene: TRBV5-6; CDR3 protein: CASSFSGNTEAFF; CDR3 DNA: TGTGCCAGCAGCTTTTCAGGGAACACTGAAGCTTTCTTT
D gene: .; clone size: .; J gene: TRBJ1-1; V gene: TRBV7-2; CDR3 protein: CASSLTGSNTEAFF; CDR3 DNA: TGTGCCAGCAGTCTTACAGGATCGAACACTGAAGCTTTCTTT
D gene: TRBD1; clone size: .; J gene: TRBJ2-7; V gene: TRBV28; CDR3 protein: CASSSGTGSYEQYF; CDR3 DNA: TGTGCCAGCAGTTCCGGGACAGGGTCCTACGAGCAGTACTTC
D gene: TRBD1; clone size: .; J gene: TRBJ1-1; V gene: TRBV5-1; CDR3 protein: CASSTDRGLGSTEAFF; CDR3 DNA: TGCGCCAGCAGCACCGACAGGGGGTTGGGGAGCACTGAAGCTTTCTTT
D gene: TRBD1; clone size: .; J gene: TRBJ2-7; V gene: TRBV6-2/TRBV6-3; CDR3 protein: CASSHTGEREQYF; CDR3 DNA: TGTGCCAGCAGTCACACAGGGGAGCGAGAGCAGTACTTC
D gene: TRBD1; clone size: .; J gene: TRBJ1-1; V gene: TRBV7-8; CDR3 protein: CASSLTSDRLGTEAFF; CDR3 DNA: TGTGCCAGCAGCTTAACCTCGGACAGGCTGGGCACTGAAGCTTTCTTT
D gene: .; clone size: .; J gene: TRBJ2-3; V gene: TRBV29-1; CDR3 protein: CSVTAGPSTDTQYF; CDR3 DNA: TGCAGCGTTACCGCGGGGCCTAGCACAGATACGCAGTATTTT
D gene: .; clone size: .; J gene: TRBJ2-7; V gene: TRBV29-1; CDR3 protein: CSVDTGGPYEQYF; CDR3 DNA: TGCAGCGTTGACACAGGTGGGCCCTACGAGCAGTACTTC
D gene: TRBD2; clone size: .; J gene: TRBJ2-7; V gene: TRBV18; CDR3 protein: CASSRSGTSSYEQYF; CDR3 DNA: TGTGCCAGCTCAAGAAGCGGGACGAGCTCCTACGAGCAGTACTTC
D gene: TRBD1; clone size: .; J gene: TRBJ2-5; V gene: TRBV6-2/TRBV6-3; CDR3 protein: CASSYLVGTGGETQYF; CDR3 DNA: TGTGCCAGCAGTTATCTCGTGGGGACAGGGGGAGAGACCCAGTACTTC
D gene: .; clone size: .; J gene: TRBJ1-2; V gene: TRBV5-4; CDR3 protein: CASRSGPEHYGYTF; CDR3 DNA: TGTGCCAGCAGGAGCGGACCAGAACACTATGGCTACACCTTC
D gene: .; clone size: .; J gene: TRBJ1-4; V gene: TRBV4-3; CDR3 protein: CASSQMTGGNEKLFF; CDR3 DNA: TGCGCCAGCAGCCAGATGACAGGTGGAAATGAAAAACTGTTTTTT
D gene: .; clone size: .; J gene: TRBJ2-5; V gene: TRBV19; CDR3 protein: CASRGQPQETQYF; CDR3 DNA: TGTGCCAGTAGAGGACAGCCCCAAGAGACCCAGTACTTC
D gene: .; clone size: .; J gene: TRBJ2-6; V gene: TRBV11-2; CDR3 protein: CASSFIHSGANVLTF; CDR3 DNA: TGTGCCAGCAGCTTCATTCACTCTGGGGCCAACGTCCTGACTTTC
D gene: .; clone size: few; J gene: TRBJ2-3; V gene: TRBV28; CDR3 protein: CASSSERVTDTQYF; CDR3 DNA: TGTGCCAGCAGTTCAGAGAGGGTCACAGATACGCAGTATTTT
D gene: .; clone size: .; J gene: TRBJ2-5; V gene: TRBV21-1; CDR3 protein: CASSKDGETQYF; CDR3 DNA: TGTGCCAGCAGCAAAGACGGAGAGACCCAGTACTTC
D gene: .; clone size: .; J gene: TRBJ1-1; V gene: TRBV28; CDR3 protein: CASFRRGRGEAFF; CDR3 DNA: TGTGCCAGCTTTCGCCGGGGCAGGGGAGAAGCTTTCTTT
D gene: TRBD1; clone size: .; J gene: TRBJ1-1; V gene: TRBV9; CDR3 protein: CASSGGTGDEAFF; CDR3 DNA: TGTGCCAGCAGCGGAGGGACAGGGGATGAAGCTTTCTTT
D gene: TRBD1; clone size: .; J gene: TRBJ1-1; V gene: TRBV19; CDR3 protein: CASSAKQGTEAFF; CDR3 DNA: TGTGCCAGTAGTGCTAAACAGGGGACTGAAGCTTTCTTT
D gene: .; clone size: .; J gene: TRBJ1-4; V gene: TRBV6-2/TRBV6-3; CDR3 protein: CASSYRATNEKLFF; CDR3 DNA: TGTGCCAGCAGTTACAGAGCAACTAATGAAAAACTGTTTTTT